This entry lists 25 T cell receptor beta chains sequenced from one sample in a study of shared clonotypes between healthy human individuals (dated by TCRdb to 2020 to 2021). The library was generated by the immunoSEQ multiplex PCR assay. The table was pulled from immuneACCESS by TCRdb, which kept in-frame rearrangements only. Such tables lose some clones; where checked, under half of the loss comes from unresolved V genes, and the rest has no known cause. The sample has fewer than 500,000 clones on record, 75% to 80% of them singletons. About an eighth of the sample comes from the top ten. The specimen sequenced was PBMCs. Receptor source: a woman aged 40 to 50 in good health. Some clones in this sample may be carry-over from other donors' samples.

The DNA of the CDR3 is TGTGCCAGCAGCTTACGCACAGGGGGAGACTATGGCTACACCTTC. Translated: CASSLRTGGDYGYTF. This rearrangement joins TRBV7-2 to TRBJ1-2; 8 nucleotides align to TRBD1. The CDR3 extends over 15 amino acids. The V gene's germline CDR1 is SGHTA and CDR2 FQGNSA. With 2 bases clipped from V and 3 bases from J, the junction kept 5 bases outside the gene matches.

The gene calls are TRBV5-1 and TRBJ2-1; a possible D gene is TRBD2 (7 bases). V dropped 0 bases and J dropped 7 bases, with 14 bases sitting between them. Germline CDR1 SGHRS, CDR2 YFSETQ. The CDR3 sequence is 15 residues long. The CDR3 protein is CASSLGIGGRNEQFF. CDR3 sequence (DNA): TGCGCCAGCAGCTTGGGAATCGGGGGGCGTAATGAGCAGTTCTTC. The full variable domain, with the rest looked up from reference TRBV5-1 and TRBJ2-1, is KAGVTQTPRYLIKTRGQQVTLSCSPISGHRSVSWYQQTPGQGLQFLFEYFSETQRNKGNFPGRFSGRQFSNSRSEMNVSTLELGDSALYLCASSLGIGGRNEQFFGPGTRLTVL.

V gene TRBV7-2 combines with J gene TRBJ2-5, with 8 bases matching TRBD1. V lost 4 bases to trimming and J lost 0 bases; unmatched junction nucleotides: 7. Germline lookup yields CDR1 SGHTA and CDR2 FQGNSA. This CDR3 contains 16 residues. The CDR3 DNA sequence: TGTGCCAGCAGCTCCGGACAGGGCGCGTACCAAGAGACCCAGTACTTC. This codes for CASSSGQGAYQETQYF.

This clone was seen a single time. V is TRBV6-4 and J is TRBJ1-1, with unresolved D. The CDR3 runs to 11 residues. The V end lost 10 bases, the J end lost 2 bases, and 8 bases lay between the germline ends. Looked up from germline, CDR1 is MRHNA and CDR2 is SNTAGT. CDR3 sequence reads: CAKEKNTEAFF. CDR3 sequence (DNA): TGTGCCAAAGAAAAAAACACTGAAGCTTTCTTT.

The chain employs TRBV18 and TRBJ2-2, with D possibly matching TRBD2 (6 bases). V lost 3 bases and J lost 1, with 6 bases in between. CDR1 KGHSH and CDR2 LQKENI come from the germline V gene. The CDR3 consists of 14 residues. CDR3 sequence reads: CASSPGRNTGELFF. The CDR3 nucleotides are TGTGCCAGCTCACCCGGGAGGAACACCGGGGAGCTGTTTTTT.

This chain connects TRBV28 to TRBJ1-5, with D tentatively TRBD1 (6 bases). Trimming shortened V by 6 bases and J by 7 bases, and 25 bases separated the two germline ends. The germline CDR1 and CDR2 sequences are MDHEN and SYDVKM. The CDR3 is 17 amino acids. CDR3 residues: CASSPLESRGGVQPQHF. DNA of the CDR3: TGTGCCAGCAGCCCCCTGGAAAGCAGGGGAGGTGTCCAGCCCCAGCATTTT.

The chain couples TRBV4-2 to TRBJ2-7, with 12 bases matching TRBD2. The V gene's germline CDR1 is LGHNA and CDR2 YNFKEQ. J lost 6 bases, V lost 0 bases, and 3 bases had no gene match. This CDR3 is built from 15 residues. The CDR3 sequence is CASSQDRLAGVEQYF. The DNA for the CDR3 is TGTGCCAGCAGCCAAGATCGACTAGCGGGAGTCGAGCAGTACTTC.

The genes are TRBV18 and TRBJ2-7; unclear D gene. The CDR3 is made up of 14 amino acids. V lost 1 base to trimming and J lost 3 bases, with 10 bases between them. The germline CDR1 and CDR2 sequences are KGHSH and LQKENI. The CDR3 DNA follows: TGTGCCAGCTCACCACAAGCCCCTGGCTACGAGCAGTACTTC. Translated: CASSPQAPGYEQYF.

The J gene is TRBJ2-1, the V gene TRBV11-3, with 8 nucleotides matching TRBD2. Germline V gives CDR1 SGHNT, CDR2 YENEEA. V trimming: 5 bases; J trimming: 4 bases; junction bases outside the gene matches: 10. This CDR3 comprises 16 residues. CDR3 in DNA: TGTGCCAGCAGCCCATTGAGGGCGGGAGGATACAATGAGCAGTTCTTC. It yields the protein CASSPLRAGGYNEQFF. Full variable domain (outside the CDR3, taken from reference TRBV11-3 and TRBJ2-1): EAGVVQSPRYKIIEKKQPVAFWCNPISGHNTLYWYLQNLGQGPELLIRYENEEAVDDSQLPKDRFSAERLKGVDSTLKIQPAELGDSAVYLCASSPLRAGGYNEQFFGPGTRLTVL.

The chain carries TRBV27 and TRBJ1-1, with D unresolved. Looked up from germline, CDR1 is MNHEY and CDR2 is SMNVEV (reference sequence). The CDR3 length is 14 residues. Trimming took 5 bases from V and 0 from J, leaving 10 bases between them. The CDR3 protein is CASSISLMNTEAFF. In DNA form, the CDR3 reads TGTGCCAGCAGTATCAGCCTCATGAACACTGAAGCTTTCTTT.

The chain carries TRBV5-4 and TRBJ2-7; D is possibly TRBD1 or TRBD2 (5 bases each). The V end was cut by 4 bases, the J end by 5 bases, with 16 bases between. The CDR3 covers 14 residues. The V gene's germline CDR1 is SGHNT and CDR2 YYREEE (reference sequence). The CDR3 DNA reads TGTGCCAGCAGCCCGGCCGGGGCCCCCAACGAGCAGTACTTC. Encoded protein: CASSPAGAPNEQYF.

The chain combines TRBV5-1 with TRBJ1-4; 9 bases align to TRBD1. The CDR3 loop spans 16 amino acids. Germline trimming cut 4 bases from V and 7 bases from J; bases unmatched to any gene: 11. CDR1 and CDR2 from the germline V gene are SGHRS and YFSETQ. CDR3 loop: CASSNRDRATGEKLFF. In DNA, the CDR3 is TGCGCCAGCAGCAACCGGGACAGGGCGACGGGTGAAAAACTGTTTTTT.

The chain uses TRBV28 and TRBJ2-7, with D maybe TRBD1 (5 bases). From germline, CDR1 is MDHEN and CDR2 SYDVKM. The ends were cut back, 3 bases at V and 2 bases at J, with 14 bases in the middle. The CDR3 is made up of 15 amino acids. The CDR3 nucleotides are TGTGCCAGCAGTTTTGGGCAGGGAATACCCTACGAGCAGTACTTC. Its protein is CASSFGQGIPYEQYF.

CDR3 amino acids: CASSLQEGFMNTEAFF. In nucleotides, the CDR3 is TGTGCCAGCTCCCTCCAAGAGGGTTTCATGAACACTGAAGCTTTCTTT. V and J are TRBV18 and TRBJ1-1, with D unresolved. The CDR3 has 16 residues. Germline CDR1 reads KGHSH; CDR2 reads LQKENI. V was cut by 6 bases and J by 0 bases, with 17 bases left in between.

V is TRBV27 and J is TRBJ1-2, with D unresolved. V was pared by 2 bases and J by 3 bases, with 13 bases between. Germline V lookup: CDR1 MNHEY, CDR2 SMNVEV (reference sequence). There are 15 residues in the CDR3. DNA of the CDR3: TGTGCCAGCAGTTTACGATTCGGTTACGACTATGGCTACACCTTC. Amino acid sequence: CASSLRFGYDYGYTF.

This CDR3 is CASSVGSLSADTQYF. The CDR3 DNA follows: TGTGCCAGCAGCGTAGGGTCCCTTAGCGCAGATACGCAGTATTTT. This chain uses TRBV9 with TRBJ2-3, with D perhaps TRBD2 (5 bases). Trimming shortened V by 0 bases and J by 4 bases, and 12 bases separated the two germline ends. The germline gives CDR1 SGDLS, CDR2 YYNGEE. The CDR3 contains 15 residues.

A word on this clone: A far more abundant clone sits one base away, making this likely a read error. The chain recombines TRBV9 with TRBJ2-1, with 13 bases aligning to TRBD2. Germline V lookup: CDR1 SGDLS, CDR2 YYNGEE. V was pared by 3 bases and J by 7 bases, with 4 bases of the junction left unmatched. The CDR3 has 15 amino acids. In DNA, the CDR3 is TGTGCCAGCAGCGGGACTAGCGGGAGTTGGAATGAGCAGTTCTTC. Amino acid sequence: CASSGTSGSWNEQFF.

This chain connects TRBV28 to TRBJ2-3; no clear D. The V and J ends lost 2 bases and 0 bases respectively, with 12 bases between them. Germline CDR1 MDHEN, CDR2 SYDVKM. The CDR3 consists of 16 residues. The CDR3 DNA follows: TGTGCCAGCAGTTTACCCCCTACTGAAAGCACAGATACGCAGTATTTT. Residues: CASSLPPTESTDTQYF.

This clone was picked up a small number of times. Here the CDR3 reads CASRPSGQGREAFF. CDR3 sequence (DNA): TGTGCCAGCAGGCCATCCGGACAGGGCCGTGAAGCTTTCTTT. The chain joins TRBV6-1 to TRBJ1-1; 8 nucleotides line up with TRBD1. The CDR3 extends over 14 amino acids. V lost 6 bases, J lost 7 bases, and 10 bases stayed unmatched. Germline V gene data show CDR1 as MNHNS and CDR2 as SASEGT.

This chain uses TRBV25-1 with TRBJ2-3; D may correspond to TRBD1 or TRBD2 (5 bases each). Germline CDR1 and CDR2: MGHDK and SYGVNS. V was clipped by 7 bases and J by 1 base, with 12 bases between them. The CDR3 runs 14 residues. The chain's CDR3 is CASTFGGGTDTQYF. The CDR3 DNA reads as TGTGCCAGCACCTTTGGGGGAGGCACAGATACGCAGTATTTT.

The chain joins TRBV7-9 to TRBJ2-2; 8 positions agree with TRBD1. The germline V gene has CDR1 SEHNR and CDR2 FQNEAQ (reference sequence). V gave up 1 base and J gave up 5 bases; unmatched junction bases: 3. The CDR3 has 15 amino acids. Here the CDR3 reads CASSLGTGSTGELFF. The CDR3 DNA is TGTGCCAGCAGCTTAGGGACAGGGTCGACCGGGGAGCTGTTTTTT.

CDR3 nucleotide sequence: TGTGCCAGCAGCCAAAAGGGACAGGGGAGGTATGGCTACACCTTC. Its protein is CASSQKGQGRYGYTF. The gene calls are TRBV4-2 and TRBJ1-2, with 10 bases matching TRBD1. The germline CDR1 and CDR2 sequences are LGHNA and YNFKEQ. The CDR3 runs to 15 residues. With V trimmed by 2 bases and J by 5 bases, 5 bases remained unmatched.

The chain is built from TRBV20-1 and TRBJ2-1; no firm D call. This CDR3 region has 10 residues. Germline CDR1 is DFQATT and CDR2 is SNEGSKA (reference sequence). V was shortened by 1 base and J by 6 bases, with 1 base between the two germline ends. As DNA, the CDR3 is TGCAGTGCTAGAGCCAATGAGCAGTTCTTC. This codes for CSARANEQFF.

The chain uses TRBV2 and TRBJ2-5; 10 bases fit TRBD2. There are 14 residues in the CDR3. Germline V CDR1 and CDR2: SNHLY, FYNNEI. V shed 7 bases and J 5 bases; nucleotides not matched to a gene: 7. This CDR3 reads CASKSGRAGETQYF. CDR3 coding DNA: TGTGCCAGCAAGAGCGGGAGGGCCGGGGAGACCCAGTACTTC.

The V and J genes are TRBV19 and TRBJ2-6; D remains ambiguous. CDR3 size: 13 residues. CDR1 is LNHDA and CDR2 is SQIVND in the germline V gene (reference sequence). Trimming stripped 7 bases from V and 3 bases from J, with 7 bases between. This CDR3 reads CASTDHGANVLTF. The CDR3 DNA reads as TGTGCCAGTACTGATCATGGGGCCAACGTCCTGACTTTC.